This TCR beta chain is from a study of blood T cell repertoires in COVID-19. Clones were sequenced by immunoSEQ multiplex PCR, and TCRdb holds only the in-frame ones, with some missing. The table lists some 180,000 clones, roughly 79% of them singletons. The sequence came from a woman in her 40s with COVID-19, enrolled during active disease. Specimen: peripheral blood.

The CDR3 region has the DNA TGTGCCAGCAGCACAATCCTAGGGGGTGGCTACACCTTC. Its translation: CASSTILGGGYTF. The rearrangement joins TRBV14 to TRBJ1-2, with a weak D call TRBD1 (6 bases). The CDR3 is 13 residues long. The V end lost 5 bases, the J end lost 7 bases, and 14 bases lay between the germline ends. Germline CDR1 reads SGHDN; CDR2 reads FVKESK.